The entry below describes one T cell receptor (beta chain). Its antigen remains unknown. It was with 60 Vbeta and 13 Jbeta primers that the PCR ran. This table comes from immunoSEQ multiplex PCR, and its TCRdb copy is limited to in-frame clones, with some not included. In the table there are 150,000 to 200,000 clones, just under 80% of which are singletons. CDR3 length equals 16 residues. With V trimmed by 0 bases and J by 8 bases, 9 bases remained unmatched. Germline V gives CDR1 ENHRY, CDR2 SYGVKD. This entry is derived from a study of cytomegalovirus exposure and HLA in healthy donors. General study results and limits: There were reportedly fewer N-insertions in an Asian-associated ancestry cluster than the roughly 700-donor mean, in a later analysis. TCR beta chains numbering more than 150 were designated cytomegalovirus-associated.

Input material: PBMCs. The chain uses TRBV10-3 and TRBJ2-1; 8 bases match TRBD2. This clonotype originated in a woman between 50 and 59 years old in good health and CMV-seropositive. This CDR3 reads CAISESDGGVSHEQFF. The CDR3 coding sequence is TGTGCCATCAGTGAGTCGGACGGGGGGGTTTCCCATGAGCAGTTCTTC.